One and the same sample provided the 28 T cell receptor beta chains below, sequenced in a study of molecular identifiers for immune sequencing clone quantification. TCRdb re-called the PCR reads with MiXCR, one entry per CDR3 protein. The sample includes approximately 630,000 distinct CDR3 sequences, about 25% of them seen just once. Material for sequencing was naive CD8+ T cells from blood, with Jurkat cell RNA spiked in. The subset: FACS-sorted CD8+CD4-CCR7+CD45RA+ naive T cells. The receptors were gathered from a human donor in good health. Some libraries in this study had Jurkat cell RNA spiked in.

This clonotype showed up many times. This chain joins TRBV5-4 and TRBJ2-3; perhaps TRBD1 as D (6 bases). CDR3 size: 14 residues. V dropped 5 bases and J dropped 1 base, with 11 bases sitting between them. The germline gives CDR1 SGHNT, CDR2 YYREEE (reference sequence). For the CDR3, the DNA is TGTGCCAGCAGGGACAGACTTGGCACAGATACGCAGTATTTT. It translates to CASRDRLGTDTQYF.

CDR3 protein: CASSFGSGGLYNEQFF. CDR3 DNA sequence: TGTGCCAGCAGCTTCGGATCGGGGGGGCTTTACAATGAGCAGTTCTTC. This chain joins TRBV5-6 and TRBJ2-1, with TRBD2 identical over 8 bases. Germline V gene sequence: CDR1 SGHDT, CDR2 YYEEEE. Unmatched junction bases numbered 8, after V lost 2 bases and J lost 4 bases. The CDR3 length is 16 residues.

This clonotype was seen repeatedly, ten times or more. The J gene is TRBJ2-7, the V gene TRBV28; D is unclear. The CDR3 length is 14 residues. V shed 5 bases and J shed 0 bases, with 11 bases lying between them. CDR1 is MDHEN and CDR2 is SYDVKM in the germline V gene. CDR3 amino acids: CASSPRMYSYEQYF. The CDR3, as DNA: TGTGCCAGCAGTCCCCGGATGTACTCCTACGAGCAGTACTTC. Using reference TRBV28 and TRBJ2-7 for the parts outside the CDR3, the full variable domain is DVKVTQSSRYLVKRTGEKVFLECVQDMDHENMFWYRQDPGLGLRLIYFSYDVKMKEKGDIPEGYSVSREKKERFSLILESASTNQTSMYLCASSPRMYSYEQYFGPGTRLTVT.

The gene calls are TRBV7-9 and TRBJ2-1, with no clear D. V was trimmed by 5 bases and J by 5 bases, leaving 7 bases between them. CDR3 length: 12 amino acids. CDR1 and CDR2 from the germline V gene are SEHNR and FQNEAQ (reference sequence). The CDR3 region is CASSVRNNEQFF. As DNA, the CDR3 is TGTGCCAGCAGCGTGAGGAACAATGAGCAGTTCTTC.

Turning to this clonotype: A read error may produce the germline difference seen at one junction end. The chain joins TRBV19 to TRBJ2-1; D tentatively reads TRBD1 or TRBD2 (6 bases each). CDR1 and CDR2 (germline): LNHDA, SQIVND (reference sequence). The CDR3 extends over 15 amino acids. The CDR3 DNA reads as TGTGCCGGTAGTATAGGGCGGAGGGGGTACAATGAGCAGTTCTTC. Translating gives CAGSIGRRGYNEQFF.

This clonotype was seen ten or more times. This chain joins TRBV12-3 or TRBV12-4 and TRBJ2-5, with 10 bases lining up with TRBD2. The CDR3 sequence is 16 residues long. V shed 5 bases and J 4 bases; nucleotides not matched to a gene: 10. CDR3 sequence: CASSLRLLAGVETQYF. DNA of the CDR3: TGTGCCAGCAGTCTGAGATTGCTAGCGGGGGTAGAGACCCAGTACTTC.

Only one count was recorded for this clonotype. The chain employs TRBV9 and TRBJ1-6; 8 positions agree with TRBD1. The CDR3 length is 14 residues. Germline assignment: CDR1 SGDLS and CDR2 YYNGEE. V shed 3 bases, J shed 7 bases, and the junction held 3 bases outside the gene matches. CDR3 sequence: CASSEDRENSPLHF. The CDR3, as DNA: TGTGCCAGCAGCGAGGACAGGGAAAATTCACCCCTCCACTTT.

This clonotype was seen many times. The chain combines TRBV29-1 with TRBJ2-5, with TRBD1 matching over 7 bases. Losses at the gene ends were 7 bases for V and 3 bases for J; bases not matched to a gene: 5. Germline-derived CDR1 and CDR2 are SQVTM and ANQGSEA. This CDR3 has 12 residues. The DNA for the CDR3 is TGCAGCGCCACAGGGGTGGAAGAGACCCAGTACTTC. Translating it yields CSATGVEETQYF.

Regarding this clonotype: A clone one base away is much larger, so this may be a read error. V usage is TRBV6-2 or TRBV6-3 and J usage is TRBJ1-5, with D unresolved. The V end was cut by 6 bases, the J end by 1 base, with 13 bases between. The V gene's germline CDR1 is MNHEY and CDR2 SVGEGT. The CDR3 runs to 15 residues. The CDR3 DNA reads TGTGCCAGCAGGCTAGGGTTGGTAAGCAATCAGCCCCAGCATTTT. This gives the protein CASRLGLVSNQPQHF.

The rearrangement uses TRBV30 and TRBJ2-1, with D maybe TRBD2 (6 bases). Germline CDR1 and CDR2: GTSNPN and SVGIG (reference sequence). V was cut by 3 bases and J by 9 bases, with 12 bases left in between. The CDR3 loop spans 12 amino acids. The CDR3 reads CAWSFGGGEQFF. The CDR3 bases are TGTGCCTGGAGCTTCGGGGGAGGTGAGCAGTTCTTC. The whole variable domain, filled in from reference TRBV30 and TRBJ2-1, reads SQTIHQWPATLVQPVGSPLSLECTVEGTSNPNLYWYRQAAGRGLQLLFYSVGIGQISSEVPQNLSASRPQDRQFILSSKKLLLSDSGFYLCAWSFGGGEQFFGPGTRLTVL.

The chain couples TRBV20-1 to TRBJ2-7; TRBD2 matches at 7 bases. Unmatched junction bases numbered 10, after V lost 5 bases and J lost 6 bases. The CDR3 has 13 residues. Germline CDR1 and CDR2: DFQATT and SNEGSKA (reference sequence). The CDR3 DNA is TGCAGTGCTCCCCCGGGACTATACTCCGAGCAGTACTTC. It is translated as CSAPPGLYSEQYF.

Concerning this clonotype: A much larger clone lies one base from this, so it may be a read error. The conserved closing phenylalanine or tryptophan is absent in this CDR3, likely reflecting a read error. The J gene is TRBJ1-4, the V gene TRBV12-3 or TRBV12-4; D uncertain. The CDR3 runs 11 residues. V dropped 4 bases and J dropped 10 bases, with 7 bases sitting between them. The chain's CDR3 is CASSSRGKLFL. CDR3 in DNA: TGTGCCAGCAGTTCCCGGGGAAAACTGTTTCTT.

The table lists this clonotype with a few counts. A read error may account for a junction end that differs from germline. This sequence joins TRBV6-6 and TRBJ2-7; D uncertain. The CDR3 is made up of 13 amino acids. The germline gives CDR1 MNHNY, CDR2 SVGAGI (reference sequence). CDR3 loop: CASSYGELYERYF. DNA of the CDR3: TGTGCCAGCAGTTACGGGGAACTCTACGAGCGGTACTTC.

A few counts support this clonotype. The chain joins TRBV9 to TRBJ1-3; 10 nucleotides line up with TRBD1. The germline V gene encodes CDR1 SGDLS and CDR2 YYNGEE. This CDR3 comprises 15 residues. J lost 5 bases, V lost 7 bases, and 9 bases had no gene match. CDR3 loop: CASRPGQGLRNTIYF. The CDR3 region has the DNA TGTGCCAGCCGCCCGGGACAGGGGTTAAGAAACACCATATATTTT.

This clonotype was recorded many times. The CDR3 reads CASSAHGTPDYNEQFF. CDR3 DNA: TGTGCCAGCAGCGCACACGGGACACCGGACTACAATGAGCAGTTCTTC. J is TRBJ2-1 and V is TRBV9; maybe TRBD1 (6 bases). Germline assignment: CDR1 SGDLS and CDR2 YYNGEE. This CDR3 is 16 amino acids long. V shed 3 bases and J shed 3 bases, with 16 bases lying between them.

The table lists this clonotype with many counts. V gene TRBV6-1 combines with J gene TRBJ1-4, with 8 bases lining up with TRBD1. Trimming removed 6 bases from V and 5 bases from J; junction bases left unmatched: 5. Germline assignment: CDR1 MNHNS and CDR2 SASEGT. This CDR3 has 14 residues. Here the CDR3 reads CASRKRTGNEKLFF. The CDR3 region has the DNA TGTGCCAGCAGGAAGAGGACAGGGAATGAAAAACTGTTTTTT.

V and J are TRBV19 and TRBJ1-1; perhaps TRBD1 as D (5 bases). Germline CDR1 is LNHDA and CDR2 is SQIVND (reference sequence). Trimming removed 1 base at V and 0 bases at J, with 12 bases between. This CDR3 contains 16 residues. The CDR3 protein is CASSIGPRGMNTEAFF. CDR3 sequence (DNA): TGTGCCAGTAGTATAGGTCCGAGGGGCATGAACACTGAAGCTTTCTTT.

As concerns this clonotype: A much larger clone sits a single nucleotide away, making a read error possible. This rearrangement joins TRBV4-1 to TRBJ1-1; TRBD1 agrees at 8 bases. The CDR3 has 15 residues. Per the germline V gene, CDR1 is MGHRA and CDR2 is YSYEKL. CDR3 DNA sequence: TGCGCCAGCAGCCACACGCGGACAGGGAACTCTGAAGCTTTCTTT. Translating it yields CASSHTRTGNSEAFF.

This clonotype has a count of ten or more. This sequence joins TRBV20-1 and TRBJ2-3; tentatively, D is TRBD2 (6 bases). This CDR3 comprises 13 residues. With 7 bases removed from V and 6 bases from J, the gap between germline ends came to 17 bases. Germline V lookup: CDR1 DFQATT, CDR2 SNEGSKA (reference sequence). This CDR3 is CSVQIGGSDTQYF. CDR3 coding DNA: TGCAGTGTCCAAATCGGGGGAAGCGATACGCAGTATTTT.

This sequence joins TRBV5-1 and TRBJ2-7; D may correspond to TRBD1 or TRBD2 (5 bases each). This CDR3 is 16 amino acids long. Germline values: CDR1 SGHRS, CDR2 YFSETQ. V was shortened by 2 bases and J by 7 bases, with 22 bases between the two germline ends. The DNA of the CDR3 is TGCGCCAGCAGCTTATGGGCTGGGGCCGCCCGGGATGAGCAGTACTTC. Protein sequence: CASSLWAGAARDEQYF.

Regarding this clonotype: A much larger clonotype is one base distant, so this may be a read error. The CDR3 does not close with the conserved phenylalanine or tryptophan, likely indicating a read error. The J gene is TRBJ1-1, the V gene TRBV29-1; D not resolved. CDR3 length: 10 amino acids. V was cut by 6 bases and J by 7 bases, with 9 bases left in between. Germline CDR1 reads SQVTM; CDR2 reads ANQGSEA. CDR3 DNA: TGCAGCGTCAGCCTTGGTGAAGCTTTCCTT. Protein sequence: CSVSLGEAFL.

For this clonotype: One end of the junction fails to match germline, which may point to a read error. The V and J genes are TRBV18 and TRBJ2-1; D tentatively reads TRBD1 or TRBD2 (6 bases each). Looked up from germline, CDR1 is KGHSH and CDR2 is LQKENI. The CDR3 loop spans 12 amino acids. The CDR3 region is CASTPGAFEQFF. Written as DNA, the CDR3 is TGTGCCAGCACACCGGGGGCGTTTGAGCAGTTCTTC.

As to this clonotype: Without the conserved terminal phenylalanine or tryptophan, this CDR3 likely stems from a read error. The V call is TRBV5-1, the J call TRBJ2-5; perhaps TRBD1 as D (5 bases). This CDR3 is 15 amino acids long. The V gene's germline CDR1 is SGHRS and CDR2 YFSETQ. Trimming took 0 bases from V and 3 from J, leaving 12 bases between them. The CDR3 spells CASSLGWGGEETQYL. CDR3 in DNA: TGCGCCAGCAGCTTGGGATGGGGCGGTGAAGAGACCCAGTACCTC.

The V gene is TRBV7-2, the J gene TRBJ2-5, with D tentatively TRBD2 (5 bases). Trimming cost V 1 base and J 5 bases, with 14 bases left between them. The CDR3 has 15 residues. CDR1 SGHTA and CDR2 FQGNSA come from the germline V gene. The CDR3 spells CASSLGITSSETQYF. The CDR3 DNA reads TGTGCCAGCAGCTTAGGGATCACTAGTTCCGAGACCCAGTACTTC.

The table lists this clonotype with many counts. The chain joins TRBV6-5 to TRBJ2-3; perhaps TRBD2 as D (6 bases). V lost 6 bases and J 5 bases, leaving 12 bases between the germline ends. Germline CDR1 is MNHEY and CDR2 is SVGAGI. The CDR3 loop spans 13 amino acids. In DNA form, the CDR3 reads TGTGCCAGCAGGTCGGGAGTGGGAGATACGCAGTATTTT. Its protein product is CASRSGVGDTQYF.

This clonotype was seen many times. The gene calls are TRBV4-3 and TRBJ2-3, with 11 nucleotides matching TRBD2. The CDR3 extends over 17 amino acids. Germline trimming cut 4 bases from V and 4 bases from J; bases unmatched to any gene: 10. The germline gives CDR1 LGHNA, CDR2 YSLEER. The CDR3 bases are TGCGCCAGCAGCCCGGGAATAACTAGCGGGAGTTCAGATACGCAGTATTTT. This gives the protein CASSPGITSGSSDTQYF.

On this clonotype: Here the CDR3 omits its conserved ending phenylalanine or tryptophan, so a read error is the likely source. This sequence joins TRBV6-6 and TRBJ2-7; either TRBD1 or TRBD2 may supply D (5 bases each). Germline V gives CDR1 MNHNY, CDR2 SVGAGI (reference sequence). The length of the CDR3 is 14 residues. Here the CDR3 DNA reads TGTGCCCGCAGTAACCCCGGGGCCACCTACGAGCAGTACCTC. Translation: CARSNPGATYEQYL.

The chain recombines TRBV30 with TRBJ2-5, with 13 nucleotides matching TRBD2. This CDR3 contains 14 residues. Per the germline V gene, CDR1 is GTSNPN and CDR2 is SVGIG (reference sequence). Unmatched junction bases numbered 3, after V lost 4 bases and J lost 4 bases. The chain's CDR3 is CAWKGLAGRETQYF. The CDR3 DNA follows: TGTGCCTGGAAGGGACTAGCGGGACGAGAGACCCAGTACTTC.